This T cell receptor beta chain was documented in a study of blood T cells in healthy people across ages. V lost 0 bases, J lost 4 bases, and 10 bases lay in between. The CDR3 is 15 residues long. The V gene's germline CDR1 is MNHNS and CDR2 SASEGT. It was with a sample-barcoded 5' primer and a J-beta primer mix that a second PCR of about 6 to 12 cycles was run. TCRdb called the 5' RACE reads again in MiXCR, with one record for every CDR3 protein. The data hold about 900,000 distinct CDR3 sequences, with under 50% observed a single time. The source material was blood. The chain is built from TRBV6-1 and TRBJ1-5; D remains unclear. This TCR was recovered from a young man in good health. The CDR3 nucleotides are TGTGCCAGCAGTGAAGCGCTTCCGGGGAATCAGCCCCAGCATTTT. It codes for CASSEALPGNQPQHF.